This TCR beta chain was sequenced in a study of blood T cell repertoires in COVID-19 (dated by TCRdb to 2019 to 2021). For the study in its entirety: Samples from collaborators originated in the United States, Italy and Spain and spanned both the acute and convalescent phases of COVID-19. The material from the prospective study consisted of cDNA or gDNA derived from T cells, B-cell-depleted T cells, or PBMCs. Deeply sampled blood TCRbeta repertoires from subjects exposed to, actively infected with, or recovered from COVID-19 were included in the dataset. The repertoires were released in a freely available public database meant as a resource for research on the immune response to SARS-CoV-2. The samples were drawn from two sources: the first 160 participants of the ongoing ImmuneRACE study, and fewer than 1,500 subjects contributed by 6 global collaborators. Nearly every sample came with metadata listing a de-identified subject ID, COVID-19 status, age in years and sex. Where available, HLA class I and class II types were taken from metadata supplied by the sample provider and were not determined by assay-based typing.

On this clone itself: Its antigen has not been determined. Base qualities are not at hand, and no much larger clone is one base apart.

CDR1 and CDR2 are drawn from the germline V gene: SGHTA, FQGNSA. Compared with germline, V lacks 11 bases and J lacks 5 bases; bases without a gene match: 5. From its cysteine to its phenylalanine, the CDR3 spans 11 amino acids. The DNA shown is the 33-base CDR3, in frame from base 1. In the prospective study, participants were 18 to 89 years old, resided in 24 geographic areas of the United States, and were enrolled through a virtual design. In the prospective study, participants were assigned to cohorts based on the clinical history participants reported in a screening survey and a study questionnaire. Each participant in the prospective study had whole blood, serum and a nasopharyngeal or oropharyngeal swab collected by mobile phlebotomists. Prospective study participants could optionally give additional blood draws and questionnaires over an approximately two-month period. Before DNA extraction, blood samples from the prospective study were shipped at room temperature or frozen.

TCRbeta CDR3 regions were amplified from genomic DNA using the immunoSEQ Assay, a bias-controlled multiplex PCR. Regarding the original processing steps: The number of nucleated cells in each sample was estimated from the amplification of reference gene primers within the assay. To quantify the absolute abundance of each unique TCRbeta CDR3 rearrangement, sequence reads were collapsed and filtered. Productive Simpson clonality was computed per sample as the square root of Simpson's diversity index over productive rearrangements. The table was pulled from immuneACCESS by TCRdb, which kept in-frame rearrangements only. Such tables lose some clones; where checked, under half of the loss comes from unresolved V genes, and the rest has no known cause. V, J and clone size are taken as reported in that table, and D and trimming were inferred from the DNA itself. This sample is represented by about 200,000 clones; more than 75% of them were singletons. Less than 20% of the sample is held by the ten biggest clonotypes.

The investigation overall reported the following: The amount of clinical and demographic metadata varied by source and participant and was provided uncurated.

The sample consisted of PBMCs or T cells enriched from blood (not recorded which). The clonotype was recovered from a woman aged 45-60 years with acute COVID-19. The V gene is TRBV7-2 and the J gene is TRBJ2-5, and 7 junction bases match TRBD2. CDR3 reads: CAAGVGETQYF. The sequence in DNA is TGTGCCGCGGGGGTCGGGGAGACCCAGTACTTC.